A single sample is the source of the 13 T cell receptor beta chains below, sequenced in a study of shared clonotypes between healthy human individuals. Libraries were prepared by immunoSEQ multiplex PCR; TCRdb keeps only in-frame clonotypes and omits some of them. This repertoire shows 2,500,000 or so clones, roughly 93% found once; its top ten account for approximately 0.37%. Sequenced input: naive CD4+ T cells from PBMCs. Documented subset: CD45RA+ positively selected. Source of these receptors: a man younger than 30 in good health. Some clones in this sample may be carry-over from other donors' samples.

The V call is TRBV5-1, the J call TRBJ2-7; 9 positions agree with TRBD1. With V trimmed by 3 bases and J by 4 bases, 8 bases remained unmatched. The CDR3 is 15 amino acids. The V gene's germline CDR1 is SGHRS and CDR2 YFSETQ. DNA of the CDR3: TGCGCCAGCAGCTGGGAGGGGACAGGGCGATACGAGCAGTACTTC. Translating gives CASSWEGTGRYEQYF. Supplemented by reference TRBV5-1 and TRBJ2-7, the full variable domain reads KAGVTQTPRYLIKTRGQQVTLSCSPISGHRSVSWYQQTPGQGLQFLFEYFSETQRNKGNFPGRFSGRQFSNSRSEMNVSTLELGDSALYLCASSWEGTGRYEQYFGPGTRLTVT.

The chain joins TRBV19 to TRBJ2-7; TRBD1 agrees at 10 bases. The V gene's germline CDR1 is LNHDA and CDR2 SQIVND (reference sequence). J gave up 3 bases and V 4 bases, and 3 bases lay outside the gene matches. The CDR3 is made up of 14 amino acids. CDR3 loop: CASSTTGGGYEQYF. The DNA for the CDR3 is TGTGCCAGTAGTACGACAGGGGGCGGCTACGAGCAGTACTTC.

This clone was detected only a few times. The rearrangement joins TRBV2 to TRBJ1-2, with unresolved D. This CDR3 has 13 amino acids. V was clipped by 6 bases and J by 4 bases, with 12 bases between them. Germline CDR1 reads SNHLY; CDR2 reads FYNNEI. The chain's CDR3 is CASSRTLLYGYTF. The DNA of the CDR3 is TGTGCCAGCAGCAGGACTCTCCTCTATGGCTACACCTTC.

The chain links TRBV29-1 to TRBJ1-1; 7 bases agree with TRBD1. Per germline, CDR1 SQVTM and CDR2 ANQGSEA. The CDR3 consists of 13 residues. V lost 7 bases and J lost 1; bases outside the gene matches: 6. CDR3 loop: CSGRQGSNTEAFF. The CDR3, as DNA: TGCAGCGGTAGACAGGGCTCGAACACTGAAGCTTTCTTT. The full variable domain, with the rest looked up from reference TRBV29-1 and TRBJ1-1, is SAVISQKPSRDICQRGTSLTIQCQVDSQVTMMFWYRQQPGQSLTLIATANQGSEATYESGFVIDKFPISRPNLTFSTLTVSNMSPEDSSIYLCSGRQGSNTEAFFGQGTRLTVV.

A word on this clone: At the DNA level, this CDR3 is encoded by other sequences in the same sample as well. The chain combines TRBV28 with TRBJ2-5; 14 bases fit TRBD2. This CDR3 comprises 16 residues. Germline values: CDR1 MDHEN, CDR2 SYDVKM. After removal of 3 bases from V and 2 bases from J, the junction contained 2 bases not matched to a gene. This CDR3 reads CASSFGLAGGQETQYF. CDR3 bases: TGTGCCAGCAGTTTTGGACTAGCGGGAGGACAAGAGACCCAGTACTTC.

The gene calls are TRBV5-6 and TRBJ2-1; the D is unclear. Trimming removed 2 bases from V and 10 bases from J, with 10 bases in between. The length of the CDR3 is 12 residues. Germline V gene lookup returns CDR1 SGHDT and CDR2 YYEEEE. CDR3 sequence: CASSFKQDEQFF. The CDR3 DNA reads TGTGCCAGCAGCTTTAAGCAGGACGAGCAGTTCTTC.

The chain couples TRBV7-3 to TRBJ2-1; the match to TRBD2 covers 7 bases. V trimming: 2 bases; J trimming: 6 bases; junction bases outside the gene matches: 10. Looked up from germline, CDR1 is SGHTA and CDR2 is FQGTGA. There are 16 residues in the CDR3. The CDR3 DNA is TGTGCCAGCAGCTTACTCGGACTAGTTGGGGGCAATGAGCAGTTCTTC. The encoded protein is CASSLLGLVGGNEQFF.

This clone appeared a few times. J is TRBJ1-1 and V is TRBV2; a weak D match, TRBD1 (5 bases). This CDR3 spans 13 amino acids. Germline lookup yields CDR1 SNHLY and CDR2 FYNNEI. V lost 7 bases and J 1 base, leaving 10 bases between the germline ends. The CDR3 DNA reads as TGTGCCAGCAATCGGGGGGAGAACACTGAAGCTTTCTTT. Translating it yields CASNRGENTEAFF.

V and J are TRBV19 and TRBJ2-4, with 9 nucleotides matching TRBD1. V lost 7 bases and J lost 6; bases outside the gene matches: 10. Germline lookup yields CDR1 LNHDA and CDR2 SQIVND (reference sequence). The CDR3 is 15 residues long. CDR3 sequence (DNA): TGTGCCAGTAACCCCCCGGGACAGGGTATAAACATTCAGTACTTC. Translated: CASNPPGQGINIQYF.

This clone came up once. In the same sample, other DNA sequences code for this CDR3. The V gene is TRBV5-1, the J gene TRBJ2-1, with 7 nucleotides matching TRBD1. Trimming at V came to 0 bases and at J to 3 bases, leaving 6 bases not matched to a gene. The germline gives CDR1 SGHRS, CDR2 YFSETQ. The CDR3 extends over 16 amino acids. CDR3 amino acids: CASSLEGRGSYNEQFF. In DNA, the CDR3 is TGCGCCAGCAGCTTGGAAGGCAGGGGGAGCTACAATGAGCAGTTCTTC.

Concerning this clone: Additional DNA sequences in this sample encode the identical CDR3. The chain couples TRBV18 to TRBJ1-5; tentative D call: TRBD1 (5 bases). Germline V gene data show CDR1 as KGHSH and CDR2 as LQKENI. The CDR3 is 15 amino acids. The germline V and J ends were trimmed by 3 bases and 0 bases, with 9 bases remaining between them. The chain's CDR3 is CASSPQGASNQPQHF. The CDR3 bases are TGTGCCAGCTCACCTCAGGGAGCTAGCAATCAGCCCCAGCATTTT.

J is TRBJ2-7 and V is TRBV7-9, with TRBD1 matching 7 bases. CDR1 is SEHNR and CDR2 is FQNEAQ in the germline V gene (reference sequence). The junction had 4 bases not matched to a gene; V was cut back by 5 bases and J by 0 bases. The CDR3 covers 14 residues. In nucleotides, the CDR3 is TGTGCCAGCAGCGAGAGACAGGGCTCCTACGAGCAGTACTTC. The encoded protein is CASSERQGSYEQYF.

This clone was seen more than once but under ten times. The rearrangement uses TRBV12-5 and TRBJ1-1; TRBD1 matches 7 bases. Germline V CDR1 and CDR2: LGHNT, FRNRAP. This CDR3 is 13 amino acids long. V was clipped by 5 bases and J by 4 bases; unmatched bases: 4. This CDR3 reads CASGPAGGTEAFF. CDR3 in DNA: TGTGCTAGTGGTCCCGCAGGGGGCACTGAAGCTTTCTTT.